A single TCR beta chain is shown here with its context. This sample stems from a study of T cell responses to AZD1222 COVID-19 vaccine. Recipients boosted at about 4 weeks or about 12 weeks are pooled. Profiled with immunoSEQ multiplex PCR; TCRdb holds only in-frame clones, not every one. The sample holds 75,000 to 95,000 clones, roughly nine tenths seen once. J lost 2 bases, V lost 3 bases, and 4 bases had no gene match. The CDR3 covers 15 residues. Looked up from germline, CDR1 is SGDLS and CDR2 is YYNGEE. This chain links TRBV9 with TRBJ2-7, with 11 bases lining up with TRBD2. The sample in question was peripheral blood, obtained 28 days after the second AZD1222 dose. The sequence derives from an adult who received the AZD1222 COVID-19 vaccine. The CDR3 reads CASSGTSGGPYEQYF. CDR3 sequence (DNA): TGTGCCAGCAGCGGAACTAGCGGGGGACCCTACGAGCAGTACTTC. The full variable domain, with the rest looked up from reference TRBV9 and TRBJ2-7, is DSGVTQTPKHLITATGQRVTLRCSPRSGDLSVYWYQQSLDQGLQFLIQYYNGEERAKGNILERFSAQQFPDLHSELNLSSLELGDSALYFCASSGTSGGPYEQYFGPGTRLTVT.